A selection of T cell receptor beta chains follows, all from one sample in a study of tumor-infiltrating lymphocytes in primary liver carcinoma. TCRdb re-called the multiplex PCR reads through MiXCR, storing one row per CDR3 protein. The table shows about 44,000 distinct CDR3 sequences, with more than 70% occurring only once. The sequencing sample was made of tumor-adjacent normal liver tissue. These receptors were collected from a woman aged 25 to 39 with primary liver carcinoma and hepatitis B virus infection. Each CDR3 is given with its conserved first and last residue. Fields, in order: clone size, D gene, J gene, V gene, CDR3 DNA, CDR3 protein. A D gene is named only where the DNA matches it firmly. Not all rows give a size; the values are once, few, many and, for expanded clones, a class.

size: NA
D: NA
J: TRBJ2-1
V: TRBV4-1
DNA: TGTGCCAGCAGCCAAGAGTCAATGACAGGATACAATGAGCAGTTCTTC
CDR3: CASSQESMTGYNEQFF

size: NA
D: TRBD1
J: TRBJ2-5
V: TRBV11-2
DNA: TGTGCCAGCGGCACAAGAACAGGGGGCGCGGAAGAGATCCAGTACTTC
CDR3: CASGTRTGGAEEIQYF

size: NA
D: NA
J: TRBJ2-3
V: TRBV11-2
DNA: TGTGTCAGTAGTCGCAGGGTGGGCCTAAGCACAGATACGCAGTATTTT
CDR3: CVSSRRVGLSTDTQYF

size: once
D: TRBD2
J: TRBJ2-1
V: TRBV4-3
DNA: TGCGCCAGCAGCCAAGATTGGGACTACGCCTACGATGAGCAGTTCTTC
CDR3: CASSQDWDYAYDEQFF

size: NA
D: TRBD1
J: TRBJ1-2
V: TRBV5-4
DNA: TGTGCTAGCAACCCGGGACAGGGGAGCTATGGCTACACCTTC
CDR3: CASNPGQGSYGYTF

size: NA
D: NA
J: TRBJ1-4
V: TRBV12-3/TRBV12-4
DNA: TGTGCCAGTAGTCCGGTGGACGGTCGTGGTACTAATGAAAAACTGTTTTTT
CDR3: CASSPVDGRGTNEKLFF

size: NA
D: NA
J: TRBJ1-6
V: TRBV6-5
DNA: TGTGCCAGCAGTAAGCAGTCTGCCATATATAATTCACTCATCCACTTT
CDR3: CASSKQSAIYNSLIHF

size: few
D: NA
J: TRBJ2-7
V: TRBV6-2/TRBV6-3
DNA: TGTGCCAGCAGTTACTCAACCTACGAGGAATACTTC
CDR3: CASSYSTYEEYF

size: NA
D: NA
J: TRBJ1-2
V: TRBV6-6
DNA: TGTGCCAGCGGTTACTCGAGTGGGGAACCCCATGGCTACACCTTC
CDR3: CASGYSSGEPHGYTF

size: NA
D: TRBD1
J: TRBJ2-2
V: TRBV28
DNA: TGTGCCAGCAGTGCCTGGACAGGGGGCACGGGGGAGCTGTTTTTT
CDR3: CASSAWTGGTGELFF

size: NA
D: NA
J: TRBJ2-7
V: TRBV29-1
DNA: TGCAGTGTTGTGGACACATTATACGAGCATTACTTC
CDR3: CSVVDTLYEHYF

size: NA
D: TRBD1
J: TRBJ2-3
V: TRBV28
DNA: TGTGCCAACAGGAAGACAGGGAACAATCAGCCCCAGTATTTT
CDR3: CANRKTGNNQPQYF

size: NA
D: TRBD2
J: TRBJ2-1
V: TRBV4-2
DNA: TGTGCCAGCAGTCAAGGCCCCTTACAAGCGGGGTCGAATGAGCAGTTCTTC
CDR3: CASSQGPLQAGSNEQFF

size: NA
D: NA
J: TRBJ1-1
V: TRBV13
DNA: TGTGCCAGCAACTCCCAAGGGGGATGGTGTGGCACTGAAGCTTTCTTT
CDR3: CASNSQGGWCGTEAFF

size: many
D: NA
J: TRBJ1-5
V: TRBV5-8
DNA: TGTGCCAGCAGCTTGAGTGGGGCTCAGCCCCAGCATTTT
CDR3: CASSLSGAQPQHF

size: NA
D: TRBD2
J: TRBJ2-7
V: TRBV12-3/TRBV12-4
DNA: TGTGCCAGCATTTTCAGCGGGAGTGTCCCCGAGCAGTACTTC
CDR3: CASIFSGSVPEQYF

size: many
D: TRBD2
J: TRBJ2-1
V: TRBV28
DNA: TGTGCCAGCGGAAATAGCGGGAGCGGGAACAATGAGCAGTTCTTC
CDR3: CASGNSGSGNNEQFF

size: NA
D: NA
J: TRBJ2-7
V: TRBV11-2
DNA: TGTGCCAGCAGCCCTATGGTGGGAGCGAAAGAGCAGTACTTC
CDR3: CASSPMVGAKEQYF

size: NA
D: NA
J: TRBJ2-2
V: TRBV6-1
DNA: TGTGCCAGCAGCCCGGGTACAAACACCGGGGAGCTGTTTTTT
CDR3: CASSPGTNTGELFF

size: NA
D: NA
J: TRBJ2-2
V: TRBV4-2
DNA: TGTACCAGCAGCTCTCTAACTAGAGGGGCCGGGGAGCCGTTTTTT
CDR3: CTSSSLTRGAGEPFF

size: NA
D: NA
J: TRBJ2-4
V: TRBV12-3/TRBV12-4
DNA: TGTGCCAACTCGATCCCCGGGTGGGGCCTAGCCAAAAACATTCAGTACTTC
CDR3: CANSIPGWGLAKNIQYF

size: NA
D: TRBD1
J: TRBJ1-5
V: TRBV4-3
DNA: TGCGCCAGCAGCCAGGGACAGGGGAATCAGCCCGAGTATTTT
CDR3: CASSQGQGNQPEYF

size: NA
D: TRBD1
J: TRBJ2-5
V: TRBV11-2
DNA: TGTGACAGCAGCACAAGATCAGGGGGCGTGAAAGAGACCCAGTACTTC
CDR3: CDSSTRSGGVKETQYF

size: NA
D: TRBD2
J: TRBJ2-1
V: TRBV5-5
DNA: TGTGCCAGCAGCTTGGTGCGGGAGGGGCAGTATGGGCAGTTCTTC
CDR3: CASSLVREGQYGQFF

size: NA
D: TRBD2
J: TRBJ2-5
V: TRBV7-8
DNA: TGTGCCAGGAGCTTAGAGGGACCTAGCGGGAGTTATCAAGAGACTCAGTACTTC
CDR3: CARSLEGPSGSYQETQYF

size: few
D: NA
J: TRBJ2-2
V: TRBV6-1
DNA: TGTGTCAGCGCTTCGACAGGTTTTGTAAGGGAGCTGTTTTTT
CDR3: CVSASTGFVRELFF

size: NA
D: TRBD2
J: TRBJ2-1
V: TRBV11-3
DNA: TGTGCCAACAGGCAACTAGCGGGGGGGGGGTATGAGCAGTTCTTC
CDR3: CANRQLAGGGYEQFF

size: NA
D: NA
J: TRBJ1-2
V: TRBV29-1
DNA: TGCATCGTTGCTCAGGAACTTGGCTGCACCTTC
CDR3: CIVAQELGCTF

size: many
D: TRBD2
J: TRBJ2-5
V: TRBV5-4
DNA: TGTGCCAGCAGCCCGGGACTAGCCCCAGAGACCCAGTACTTC
CDR3: CASSPGLAPETQYF

size: NA
D: TRBD1
J: TRBJ1-5
V: TRBV5-5
DNA: TGTTCCAGCAGCCAGGACAGGGGGATTCATCAGCCCCAGAATTTT
CDR3: CSSSQDRGIHQPQNF

size: NA
D: NA
J: TRBJ2-1
V: TRBV4-1
DNA: TGCGCCAGCAACCAAGTGCTCGGGATTAGCGGCAATGAGCAGTTCTTC
CDR3: CASNQVLGISGNEQFF

size: NA
D: TRBD2
J: TRBJ2-1
V: TRBV7-2
DNA: TGTGCCGGCAGCGGTCGGACTAGCGGCCTTTACCTCAGCTCCTACAATGAGCAGTTCTTC
CDR3: CAGSGRTSGLYLSSYNEQFF

size: NA
D: NA
J: TRBJ2-4
V: TRBV6-7
DNA: TGTGCCAGCAGTTACTTATCGACGGAAGCACCCGCTCGCGCCCAAAACATTCAGTACTTC
CDR3: CASSYLSTEAPARAQNIQYF

size: NA
D: TRBD2
J: TRBJ2-1
V: TRBV13
DNA: TGTGCCAGCAGCTCCTTAGCGGGAGAGTCCTACAATGAGCAGCTCTTC
CDR3: CASSSLAGESYNEQLF

size: few
D: NA
J: TRBJ1-2
V: TRBV19
DNA: TGTGCCAGTAGTGAGGGCGGCTATGGCTACACCTTC
CDR3: CASSEGGYGYTF

size: NA
D: NA
J: TRBJ1-6
V: TRBV6-5
DNA: TGTGCCGGCAGTAAACAGTCTGCCATATATAATCCACCCCACCACTTT
CDR3: CAGSKQSAIYNPPHHF

size: many
D: NA
J: TRBJ1-5
V: TRBV29-1
DNA: TGCAGCGTCGCTCGAGACACCGATCAGCCCCAGCATTTT
CDR3: CSVARDTDQPQHF

size: NA
D: NA
J: TRBJ2-3
V: TRBV13
DNA: TGTGCCACCGAAATGACAAGCAGACGATGGACAGATACGCAGTATTTT
CDR3: CATEMTSRRWTDTQYF

size: NA
D: NA
J: TRBJ2-2
V: TRBV4-3
DNA: TGCGCCGGCAGTCTTGGCATCGGGGAGCTGTTTTTT
CDR3: CAGSLGIGELFF

size: many
D: TRBD1
J: TRBJ1-2
V: TRBV12-3/TRBV12-4
DNA: TGTGCCAGCAGTCCCAGCGTTAAGGGGGCGACTCATGGCTACACCTTC
CDR3: CASSPSVKGATHGYTF

size: NA
D: NA
J: TRBJ1-2
V: TRBV12-3/TRBV12-4
DNA: TGTGCCAGCAGTTCTGCGACACTTTATGGCTACACCTTC
CDR3: CASSSATLYGYTF

size: NA
D: NA
J: TRBJ2-3
V: TRBV7-9
DNA: TGTGCCAGCAGCTCTGGCCGGGACTCCACAAATACTCAGTATTTT
CDR3: CASSSGRDSTNTQYF

size: few
D: TRBD1
J: TRBJ2-7
V: TRBV12-3/TRBV12-4
DNA: TGTGCCAGCCCCGGAGGACAGGGAGCCTACGGGCAGTACTTC
CDR3: CASPGGQGAYGQYF

size: NA
D: NA
J: TRBJ2-3
V: TRBV14
DNA: TGTGCCAGCAGCCAAGATGCCGGAGGAGGAGCTCGGTTGATGCAGTATTTT
CDR3: CASSQDAGGGARLMQYF

size: NA
D: NA
J: TRBJ2-1
V: TRBV6-5
DNA: TGTGCCAGCAGCCTTAAGGGGGTTTACAGTGAGCAGTTCTTC
CDR3: CASSLKGVYSEQFF

size: NA
D: NA
J: TRBJ1-2
V: TRBV6-2/TRBV6-3
DNA: TGTGCCAGCAGTTACGCGGGGAACTATGGTTACACCTTC
CDR3: CASSYAGNYGYTF